The clone carrying this T cell receptor beta chain showed up many times. Antigen specificity is unknown. Germline V gene sequence: CDR1 SGHKS, CDR2 YYEKEE (reference sequence). V trimming: 7 bases; J trimming: 4 bases; junction bases outside the gene matches: 12. The CDR3 runs to 16 residues. The sample comes from a study of human T cells and chemical hapten exposure. Findings and caveats of the study: TCRs exceeding 1 in 1000 frequency stayed unchanged with DPC sensitization. There was a positive correlation between PT1 expanded TCR counts and patch test score.

In TCRdb, the RACE reads were re-called with MiXCR into one record per CDR3 protein. The sample carries tens of thousands of distinct CDR3 sequences, roughly 6.7% recorded once. Time point given: pre-sensitization, week 0. Treatment in this sample: therapeutic diphenylcyclopropenone sensitization with weekly scalp DPC. Sequences were derived from whole blood, sampled in connection with sensitization to the hapten diphenylcyclopropenone (DPC). The chain joins TRBV5-5 to TRBJ2-3, with 10 bases matching TRBD1. The source is a woman aged 25 to 39 with alopecia areata. Some clones in this sample may be carry-over from other donors' samples. CDR3 coding DNA: TGTGCCAGCGGACAAACCGGGACAGGGGCGTCAGATACGCAGTATTTT. Its translation: CASGQTGTGASDTQYF.